One sample yielded the 6 T cell receptor beta chains listed below, sequenced in a study of blood T cell repertoires in COVID-19 (dated by TCRdb to about 2020). The library was produced with the immunoSEQ multiplex PCR assay. TCRdb's version of the immuneACCESS table is confined to in-frame rearrangements and falls short of the full clone set. An unresolved V gene accounts for under half of the shortfall where checked; the remainder is of unknown origin. Recorded for this sample are more than 70,000 clones; approximately 86% of them occurred a single time. The ten biggest clones cover roughly 7.2% of the sample. Sequenced input: peripheral blood. The receptors were sampled from a man aged 55 to 69 with acute or convalescent COVID-19.

This rearrangement joins TRBV29-1 to TRBJ1-2; D call uncertain. V was shortened by 8 bases and J by 2 bases, with 12 bases between the two germline ends. CDR1 and CDR2 (germline): SQVTM, ANQGSEA. This CDR3 is built from 12 residues. The CDR3 DNA reads TGCAGCACGGCGGAGTCAAACTATGGCTACACCTTC. Translation: CSTAESNYGYTF.

J is TRBJ2-5 and V is TRBV5-1, with 7 bases aligning to TRBD1. The CDR3 loop spans 14 amino acids. CDR1 is SGHRS, CDR2 YFSETQ, per germline. With 4 bases clipped from V and 2 bases from J, the junction kept 5 bases outside the gene matches. The CDR3 region is CASSLRDSQETQYF. In DNA form, the CDR3 reads TGCGCCAGCAGCCTCCGGGACAGTCAAGAGACCCAGTACTTC.

This chain joins TRBV9 and TRBJ2-1; 12 bases map to TRBD2. V was clipped by 4 bases and J by 4 bases; unmatched bases: 6. Per germline, CDR1 SGDLS and CDR2 YYNGEE. The CDR3 has 16 residues. CDR3 amino acids: CASSTRLAGEYNEQFF. CDR3 DNA: TGTGCCAGCAGCACGAGACTAGCGGGGGAATACAATGAGCAGTTCTTC.

The count of this clone is one. In the same sample, other DNA sequences code for this CDR3. This sequence joins TRBV12-3 or TRBV12-4 and TRBJ1-1, with 7 bases lining up with TRBD1. The CDR3 has 13 amino acids. After removal of 4 bases from V and 3 bases from J, the junction contained 2 bases not matched to a gene. The CDR3 nucleotides are TGTGCCAGCAGTTCCCAGGGGGACACTGAAGCTTTCTTT. This codes for CASSSQGDTEAFF.

The rearrangement links TRBV28 to TRBJ1-5; 8 nucleotides align to TRBD1. CDR1 is MDHEN, CDR2 SYDVKM, per germline. J gave up 4 bases and V 1 base, and 3 bases lay outside the gene matches. The CDR3 has 15 residues. This CDR3 reads CASSLSGQGNQPQHF. CDR3 nucleotides: TGTGCCAGCAGTTTATCCGGACAGGGAAATCAGCCCCAGCATTTT.

In DNA form, the CDR3 reads TGCGCCAGCAGCTCGGGACTAGCGGGACAACGCACAGATACGCAGTATTTT. Protein product: CASSSGLAGQRTDTQYF. This chain links TRBV5-1 with TRBJ2-3, with 13 nucleotides matching TRBD2. V shed 3 bases and J 1 base; nucleotides not matched to a gene: 5. Germline CDR1 is SGHRS and CDR2 is YFSETQ. The CDR3 extends over 17 amino acids.